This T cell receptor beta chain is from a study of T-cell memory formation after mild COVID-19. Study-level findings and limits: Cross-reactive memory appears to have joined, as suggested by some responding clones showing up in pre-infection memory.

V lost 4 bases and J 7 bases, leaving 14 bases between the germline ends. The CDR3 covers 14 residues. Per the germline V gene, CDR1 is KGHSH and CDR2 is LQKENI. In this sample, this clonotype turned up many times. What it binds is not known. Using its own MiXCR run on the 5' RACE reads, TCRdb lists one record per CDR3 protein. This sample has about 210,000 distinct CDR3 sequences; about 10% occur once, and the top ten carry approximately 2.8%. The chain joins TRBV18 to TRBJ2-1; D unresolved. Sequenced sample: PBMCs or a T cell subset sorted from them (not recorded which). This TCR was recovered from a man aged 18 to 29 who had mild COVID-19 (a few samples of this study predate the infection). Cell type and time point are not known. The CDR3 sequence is CASSQSTSGNEQFF. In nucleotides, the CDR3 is TGTGCCAGCTCACAATCGACTTCCGGGAATGAGCAGTTCTTC.